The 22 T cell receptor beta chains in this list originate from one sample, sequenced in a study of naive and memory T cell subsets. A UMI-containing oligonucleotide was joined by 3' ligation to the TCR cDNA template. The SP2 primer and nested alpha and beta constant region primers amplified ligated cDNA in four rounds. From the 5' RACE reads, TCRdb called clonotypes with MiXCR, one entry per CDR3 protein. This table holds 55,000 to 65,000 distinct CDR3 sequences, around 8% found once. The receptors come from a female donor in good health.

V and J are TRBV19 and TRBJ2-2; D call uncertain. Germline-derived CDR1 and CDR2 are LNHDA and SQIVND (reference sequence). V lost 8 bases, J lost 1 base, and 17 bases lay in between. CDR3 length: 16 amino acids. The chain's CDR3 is CASDSGLALNTGELFF. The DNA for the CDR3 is TGTGCCAGTGATTCGGGCCTCGCCCTGAACACCGGGGAGCTGTTTTTT.

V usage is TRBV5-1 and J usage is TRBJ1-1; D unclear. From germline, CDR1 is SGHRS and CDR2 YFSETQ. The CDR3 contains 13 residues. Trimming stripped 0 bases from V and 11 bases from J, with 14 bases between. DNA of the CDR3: TGCGCCAGCAGCTTGGACGGGGAAGGGTTCGCTTTCTTT. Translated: CASSLDGEGFAFF.

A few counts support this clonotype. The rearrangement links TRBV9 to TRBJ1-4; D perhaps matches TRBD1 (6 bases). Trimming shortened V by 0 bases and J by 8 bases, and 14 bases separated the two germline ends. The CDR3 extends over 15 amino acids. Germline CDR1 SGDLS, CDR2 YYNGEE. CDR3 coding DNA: TGTGCCAGCAGCGTAGCTACAGGGAAGGTCGAAAAACTGTTTTTT. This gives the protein CASSVATGKVEKLFF.

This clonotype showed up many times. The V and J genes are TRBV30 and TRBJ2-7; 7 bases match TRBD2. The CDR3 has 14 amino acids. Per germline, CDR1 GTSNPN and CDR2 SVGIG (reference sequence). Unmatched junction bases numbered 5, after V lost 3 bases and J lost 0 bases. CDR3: CAWRSSGLSYEQYF. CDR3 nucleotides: TGTGCCTGGAGGAGTAGCGGGCTCTCCTACGAGCAGTACTTC.

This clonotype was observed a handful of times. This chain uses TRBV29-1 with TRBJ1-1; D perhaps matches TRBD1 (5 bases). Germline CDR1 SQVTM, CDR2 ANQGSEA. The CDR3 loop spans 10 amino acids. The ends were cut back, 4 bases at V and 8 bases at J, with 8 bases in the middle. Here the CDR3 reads CSVGGIEAFF. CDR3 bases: TGCAGCGTTGGGGGGATCGAAGCTTTCTTT.

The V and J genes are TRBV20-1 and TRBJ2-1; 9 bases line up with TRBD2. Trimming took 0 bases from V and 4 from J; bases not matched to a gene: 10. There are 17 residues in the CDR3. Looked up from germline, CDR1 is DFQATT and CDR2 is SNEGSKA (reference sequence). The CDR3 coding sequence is TGCAGTGCTAGAGACCCCAAGCGGGGGGAGAGGTACAATGAGCAGTTCTTC. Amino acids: CSARDPKRGERYNEQFF.

The CDR3: CSVAVVAEYNEQFF. CDR3 bases: TGCAGCGTTGCGGTGGTAGCGGAGTACAATGAGCAGTTCTTC. This chain joins TRBV29-1 and TRBJ2-1, with D maybe TRBD2 (6 bases). Germline CDR1 is SQVTM and CDR2 is ANQGSEA. Trimming took 4 bases from V and 4 from J, leaving 14 bases between them. This CDR3 is 14 amino acids long.

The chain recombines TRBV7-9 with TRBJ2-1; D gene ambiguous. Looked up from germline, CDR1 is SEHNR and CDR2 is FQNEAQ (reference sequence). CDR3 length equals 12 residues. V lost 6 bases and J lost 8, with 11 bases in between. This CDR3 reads CASRRLVHEQFF. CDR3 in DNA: TGTGCCAGCAGACGACTCGTTCATGAGCAGTTCTTC.

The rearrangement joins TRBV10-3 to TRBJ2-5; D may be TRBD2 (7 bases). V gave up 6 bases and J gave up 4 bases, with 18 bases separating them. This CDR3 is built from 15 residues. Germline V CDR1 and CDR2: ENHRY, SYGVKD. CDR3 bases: TGTGCCATCAGCGGGGGGCGGACCCCAGGAGAGACCCAGTACTTC. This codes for CAISGGRTPGETQYF.

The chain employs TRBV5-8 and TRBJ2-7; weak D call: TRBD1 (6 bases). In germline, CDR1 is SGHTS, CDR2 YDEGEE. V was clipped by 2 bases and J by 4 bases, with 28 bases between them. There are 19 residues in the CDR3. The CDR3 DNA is TGTGCCAGCAGCTTAACCGGGACACCTCCGTCAGGGTTCGGGTACGAGCAGTACTTC. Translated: CASSLTGTPPSGFGYEQYF.

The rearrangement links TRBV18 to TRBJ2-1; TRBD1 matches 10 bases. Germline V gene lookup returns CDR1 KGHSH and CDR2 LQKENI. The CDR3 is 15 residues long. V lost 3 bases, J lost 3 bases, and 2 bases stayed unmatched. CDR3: CASSPGQGSYNEQFF. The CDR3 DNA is TGTGCCAGCTCACCGGGACAGGGGAGCTACAATGAGCAGTTCTTC.

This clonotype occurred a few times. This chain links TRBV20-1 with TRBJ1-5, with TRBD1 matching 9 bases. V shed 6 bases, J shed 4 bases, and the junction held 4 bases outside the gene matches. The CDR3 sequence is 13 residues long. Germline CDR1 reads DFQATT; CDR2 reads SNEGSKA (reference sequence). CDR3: CSAHGTGNQPQHF. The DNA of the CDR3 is TGCAGTGCCCACGGGACAGGGAATCAGCCCCAGCATTTT.

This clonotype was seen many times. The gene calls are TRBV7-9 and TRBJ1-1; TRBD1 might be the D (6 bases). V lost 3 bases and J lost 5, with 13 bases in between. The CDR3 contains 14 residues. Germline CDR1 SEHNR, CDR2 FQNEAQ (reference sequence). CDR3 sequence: CASSFPGVNTEAFF. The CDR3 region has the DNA TGTGCCAGCAGCTTCCCAGGGGTAAATACTGAAGCTTTCTTT. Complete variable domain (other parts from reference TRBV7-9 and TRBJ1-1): DTGVSQNPRHKITKRGQNVTFRCDPISEHNRLYWYRQTLGQGPEFLTYFQNEAQLEKSRLLSDRFSAERPKGSFSTLEIQRTEQGDSAMYLCASSFPGVNTEAFFGQGTRLTVV.

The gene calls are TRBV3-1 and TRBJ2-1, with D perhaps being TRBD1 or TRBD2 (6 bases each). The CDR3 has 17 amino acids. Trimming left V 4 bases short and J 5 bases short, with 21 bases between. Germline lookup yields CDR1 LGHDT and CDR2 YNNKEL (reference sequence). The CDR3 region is CASSPNLGQGRNNEQFF. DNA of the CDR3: TGTGCCAGCAGCCCCAATTTAGGTCAGGGGAGGAACAATGAGCAGTTCTTC.

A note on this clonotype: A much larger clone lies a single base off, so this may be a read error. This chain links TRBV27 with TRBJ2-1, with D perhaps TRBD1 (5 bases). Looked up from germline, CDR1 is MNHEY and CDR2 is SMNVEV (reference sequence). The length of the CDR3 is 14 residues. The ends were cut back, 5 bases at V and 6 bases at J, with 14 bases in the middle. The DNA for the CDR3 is TGTGCCAGCAGTCCCCAGGGTTTCTGCAATGAGCAGTTCTTC. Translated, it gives CASSPQGFCNEQFF.

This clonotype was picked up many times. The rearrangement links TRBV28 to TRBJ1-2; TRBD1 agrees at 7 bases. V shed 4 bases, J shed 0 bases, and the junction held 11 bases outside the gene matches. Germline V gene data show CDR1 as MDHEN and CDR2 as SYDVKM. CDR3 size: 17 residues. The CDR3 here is CASSSASPGTANYGYTF. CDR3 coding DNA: TGTGCCAGCAGTTCTGCTTCTCCCGGGACAGCTAACTATGGCTACACCTTC.

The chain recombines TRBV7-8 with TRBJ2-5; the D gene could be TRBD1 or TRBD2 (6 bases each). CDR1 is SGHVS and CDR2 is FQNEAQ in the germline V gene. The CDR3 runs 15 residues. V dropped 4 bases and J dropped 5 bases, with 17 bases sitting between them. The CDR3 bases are TGTGCCAGCAGCTCCGAGGGGGTGGGAGGCGAGACCCAGTACTTC. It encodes CASSSEGVGGETQYF.

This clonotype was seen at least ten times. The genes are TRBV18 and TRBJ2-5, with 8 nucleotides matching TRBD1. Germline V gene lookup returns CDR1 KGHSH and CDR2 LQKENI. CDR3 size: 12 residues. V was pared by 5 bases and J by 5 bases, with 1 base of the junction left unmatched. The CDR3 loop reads CASSDRGETQYF. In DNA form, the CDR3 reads TGTGCCAGCTCAGACAGGGGTGAGACCCAGTACTTC.

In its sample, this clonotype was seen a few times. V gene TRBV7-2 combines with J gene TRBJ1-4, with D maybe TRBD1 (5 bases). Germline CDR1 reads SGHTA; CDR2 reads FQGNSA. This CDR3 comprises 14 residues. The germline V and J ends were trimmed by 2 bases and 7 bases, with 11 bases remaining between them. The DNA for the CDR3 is TGTGCCAGCAGCTTAAGCAGGGTTGGTGAAAAACTGTTTTTT. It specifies CASSLSRVGEKLFF.

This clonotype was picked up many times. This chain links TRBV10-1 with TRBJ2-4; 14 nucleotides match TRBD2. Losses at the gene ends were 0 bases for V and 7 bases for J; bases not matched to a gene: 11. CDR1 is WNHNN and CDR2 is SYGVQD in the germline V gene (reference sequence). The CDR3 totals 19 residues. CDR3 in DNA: TGCGCCAGCAGTGAGTCCCCCCCGGGACTAGCGGGGGTGGGGAACATTCAGTACTTC. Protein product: CASSESPPGLAGVGNIQYF.

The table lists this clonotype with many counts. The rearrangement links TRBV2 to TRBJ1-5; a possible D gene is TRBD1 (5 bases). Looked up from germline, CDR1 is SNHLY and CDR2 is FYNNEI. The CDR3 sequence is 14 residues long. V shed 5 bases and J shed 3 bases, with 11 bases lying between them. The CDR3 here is CASSRDGNNQPQHF. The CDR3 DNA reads TGTGCCAGCAGTCGGGACGGAAACAATCAGCCCCAGCATTTT.

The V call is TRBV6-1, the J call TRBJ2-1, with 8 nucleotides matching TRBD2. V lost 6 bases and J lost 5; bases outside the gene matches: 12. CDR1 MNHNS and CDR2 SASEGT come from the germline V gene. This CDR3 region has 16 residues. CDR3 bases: TGTGCCAGCAGCACCCTTTTGGGACTAGACAACAATGAGCAGTTCTTC. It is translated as CASSTLLGLDNNEQFF.